A selection of T cell receptor beta chains follows, all from one sample in a study of CD8 T cells in Susac syndrome. TCRdb processed the immunoSEQ multiplex PCR reads anew with MiXCR; each CDR3 protein has one entry. The sample carries 150,000 to 200,000 distinct CDR3 sequences, roughly 91% recorded once. The source material was CD4+ T cells from PBMCs. These receptors all come from a human donor with Susac syndrome. Each CDR3 is given with its conserved first and last residue. The order of the fields is V gene, clone size, D gene, J gene, CDR3 protein, CDR3 DNA. A D gene is named only where the DNA matches it firmly. Expanded clones are given a class, and other clones once, few, many or no size at all.

>TRBV29-1|.|.|TRBJ2-2
CSVDPNTGELFF
TGCAGCGTTGACCCCAACACCGGGGAGCTGTTTTTT
>TRBV6-1|.|TRBD1|TRBJ1-1
CASSAAQGTEAFF
TGTGCCAGCAGTGCAGCACAGGGGACTGAAGCTTTCTTT
>TRBV20-1|once|TRBD1|TRBJ2-5
CSARSDRGSETQYF
TGCAGTGCTAGATCGGACAGGGGGTCGGAGACCCAGTACTTC
>TRBV15|.|.|TRBJ2-7
CATSRDPGAEQYF
TGTGCCACCAGCAGAGATCCAGGGGCCGAGCAGTACTTC
>TRBV21-1|.|.|TRBJ2-7
CASSGRIGTNYEQYF
TGTGCCAGCAGCGGCCGGATAGGGACGAACTACGAGCAGTACTTC
>TRBV3-1|.|TRBD1|TRBJ2-7
CASSGQGAEQYF
TGTGCCAGCTCAGGACAGGGGGCCGAGCAGTACTTC
>TRBV19|once|TRBD2|TRBJ2-1
CASRRTSGSVNEQFF
TGTGCCAGTAGAAGGACTAGCGGGAGCGTGAATGAGCAGTTCTTC
>TRBV29-1|.|TRBD1|TRBJ1-2
CSVVRTGDEGYGYTF
TGCAGCGTTGTGAGGACAGGGGACGAAGGTTATGGCTACACCTTC
>TRBV6-2/TRBV6-3|.|TRBD2|TRBJ2-7
CASSLGTMGEQYF
TGTGCCAGCAGTCTAGGGACTATGGGGGAGCAGTACTTC
>TRBV3-1|.|TRBD2|TRBJ2-3
CASSQAAGGVADTQYF
TGTGCCAGCAGCCAAGCCGCCGGGGGGGTGGCAGATACGCAGTATTTT
>TRBV19|.|.|TRBJ1-3
CASSFGTISGNTIYF
TGTGCCAGTAGTTTCGGGACGATCTCTGGAAACACCATATATTTT
>TRBV29-1|.|TRBD1|TRBJ1-1
CSVVRNRGSVEAFF
TGCAGCGTTGTAAGAAACAGGGGCTCGGTCGAAGCTTTCTTT
>TRBV5-1|.|.|TRBJ2-5
CASSLVREETQYF
TGCGCCAGCAGCTTGGTGAGAGAAGAGACCCAGTACTTC
>TRBV28|.|.|TRBJ1-1
CASITGQITEAFF
TGTGCCAGCATCACAGGACAGATCACTGAAGCTTTCTTT
>TRBV2|once|.|TRBJ2-3
CAGRASTDTQYF
TGTGCCGGCCGAGCTAGCACAGATACGCAGTATTTT
>TRBV2|few|.|TRBJ2-7
CASSVSYEQYF
TGTGCCAGCAGTGTGTCCTACGAGCAGTACTTC
>TRBV7-8|.|.|TRBJ2-3
CASSLGGKTDTQYF
TGTGCCAGCAGCTTAGGGGGAAAAACAGATACGCAGTATTTT
>TRBV6-1|.|.|TRBJ1-2
CASSEGAANYGYTF
TGTGCCAGCAGTGAAGGAGCGGCTAACTATGGCTACACCTTC
>TRBV29-1|.|TRBD1|TRBJ2-7
CSVAQGDREQYF
TGCAGCGTTGCTCAGGGGGATCGCGAGCAGTACTTC
>TRBV6-2/TRBV6-3|.|TRBD1|TRBJ1-2
CASSYPYRGRQGYTF
TGTGCCAGCAGTTACCCTTACAGGGGCCGGCAAGGCTACACCTTC
>TRBV18|.|TRBD1|TRBJ2-7
CASSQRTGAHEQYF
TGTGCCAGCTCACAGAGGACAGGGGCCCACGAGCAGTACTTC
>TRBV11-2|.|.|TRBJ2-7
CASSLGRAETYEQYF
TGTGCCAGCAGCTTAGGGCGGGCGGAAACCTACGAGCAGTACTTC
>TRBV18|.|.|TRBJ2-7
CASSPWRETYEQYF
TGTGCCAGCTCACCGTGGAGGGAGACCTACGAGCAGTACTTC
>TRBV3-1|.|TRBD1|TRBJ1-4
CASSHGQATNEKLFF
TGTGCCAGCAGCCACGGACAGGCAACTAATGAAAAACTGTTTTTT
>TRBV18|.|.|TRBJ2-1
CASSAGTALEQFF
TGTGCCAGCTCAGCGGGGACAGCCCTTGAGCAGTTCTTC
>TRBV20-1|.|TRBD1|TRBJ1-5
CSARDIMGQTTRGNQPQHF
TGCAGTGCTAGAGATATTATGGGACAGACTACGAGGGGCAATCAGCCCCAGCATTTT
>TRBV6-5|.|TRBD1|TRBJ1-2
CASSYKWGSGGNGYTF
TGTGCCAGCAGTTACAAGTGGGGGTCAGGGGGCAATGGCTACACCTTC
>TRBV4-1|once|.|TRBJ1-4
CASSQTNEKLFF
TGCGCCAGCAGCCAAACTAATGAAAAACTGTTTTTT